These 10 T cell receptor beta chains were sequenced from one sample in a study of OX40 agonist ivuxolimab in advanced cancers. The data were produced by immunoSEQ multiplex PCR, yet TCRdb's version contains in-frame clones alone and is incomplete. The table records around 50,000 clones, around 87% of them present only once. Sample: CD4+ or CD8+ T cells sorted from blood, taken in a trial of the OX40 agonist ivuxolimab. The receptors stem from an adult with an advanced solid tumor such as melanoma, head and neck, liver or kidney cancer.

This rearrangement joins TRBV19 to TRBJ1-1, with no clear D. Germline CDR1 LNHDA, CDR2 SQIVND (reference sequence). The germline V and J ends were trimmed by 6 bases and 4 bases, with 12 bases remaining between them. This CDR3 spans 13 amino acids. The CDR3 DNA is TGTGCCAGTAGGTTGTCCCGGGGCACTGAAGCTTTCTTT. Its translation: CASRLSRGTEAFF.

The J gene is TRBJ2-1, the V gene TRBV7-2, with TRBD2 matching 10 bases. Trimming removed 3 bases from V and 8 bases from J; junction bases left unmatched: 7. CDR1 SGHTA and CDR2 FQGNSA come from the germline V gene. The CDR3 extends over 15 amino acids. The CDR3 loop is CASSLSLAGDHEQFF. CDR3 in DNA: TGTGCCAGCAGCTTGAGCCTAGCGGGAGATCATGAGCAGTTCTTC. Looking up the rest from reference TRBV7-2 and TRBJ2-1 gives the full variable domain: GAGVSQSPSNKVTEKGKDVELRCDPISGHTALYWYRQSLGQGLEFLIYFQGNSAPDKSGLPSDRFSAERTGGSVSTLTIQRTQQEDSAVYLCASSLSLAGDHEQFFGPGTRLTVL.

The V and J genes are TRBV21-1 and TRBJ2-5; the listed D gene, TRBD2, was not tested against the DNA. TRBV21-1 is a pseudogene segment. The CDR3 sequence is 13 residues long. CDR3 nucleotides: TGTGCCAGCAGAGCGGAAGGGCGCGAGACCCAGTACTTC. Protein product: CASRAEGRETQYF.

The chain joins TRBV27 to TRBJ1-6; no clear D gene. The CDR3 covers 14 residues. V was shortened by 5 bases and J by 6 bases, with 11 bases between the two germline ends. The germline V gene has CDR1 MNHEY and CDR2 SMNVEV (reference sequence). CDR3 sequence reads: CASSPLGFNSPLHF. CDR3 sequence (DNA): TGTGCCAGCAGTCCTCTGGGCTTTAATTCACCCCTCCACTTT.

This chain links TRBV28 with TRBJ2-5; 9 bases agree with TRBD2. Losses at the gene ends were 9 bases for V and 2 bases for J; bases not matched to a gene: 10. Germline lookup yields CDR1 MDHEN and CDR2 SYDVKM. This CDR3 region has 15 residues. This CDR3 reads CASARQREEQETQYF. CDR3 DNA sequence: TGTGCCAGTGCACGCCAGCGGGAGGAACAAGAGACCCAGTACTTC.

This rearrangement joins TRBV19 to TRBJ2-6; a possible D gene is TRBD2 (7 bases). CDR1 LNHDA and CDR2 SQIVND come from the germline V gene (reference sequence). The CDR3 is made up of 14 amino acids. With 6 bases removed from V and 5 bases from J, the gap between germline ends came to 11 bases. Written as DNA, the CDR3 is TGTGCCAGTAGAGGGGGAGGGAGGGCCAACGTCCTGACTTTC. Encoded protein: CASRGGGRANVLTF.

V gene TRBV29-1 combines with J gene TRBJ2-1, with 7 bases matching TRBD2. In germline, CDR1 is SQVTM, CDR2 ANQGSEA. Trimming cost V 7 bases and J 7 bases; bases outside gene matches: 1. The CDR3 has 10 amino acids. The CDR3 DNA reads as TGCAGCGCGCGGGAGAATGAGCAGTTCTTC. Amino acid sequence: CSARENEQFF.

This chain links TRBV2 with TRBJ1-1; tentatively, D is TRBD1 (6 bases). V lost 6 bases and J lost 1, with 12 bases in between. The CDR3 is 14 residues long. The germline gives CDR1 SNHLY, CDR2 FYNNEI. The DNA for the CDR3 is TGTGCCAGCAGGAGGACAGATAAGAACACTGAAGCTTTCTTT. Protein sequence: CASRRTDKNTEAFF.

The CDR3 loop reads CASSVLEGTEAFF. The CDR3 DNA is TGTGCCAGCAGTGTGTTGGAGGGGACTGAAGCTTTCTTT. This chain connects TRBV6-1 to TRBJ1-1; weak D call: TRBD1 (5 bases). This CDR3 comprises 13 residues. The V end was cut by 4 bases, the J end by 5 bases, with 11 bases between. Looked up from germline, CDR1 is MNHNS and CDR2 is SASEGT.

The chain employs TRBV6-1 and TRBJ2-2; TRBD1 or TRBD2 may be the D gene (5 bases each). Trimming pared 4 bases from V and 7 bases from J, leaving 13 bases between. The CDR3 loop spans 14 amino acids. Germline V lookup: CDR1 MNHNS, CDR2 SASEGT. The CDR3: CASSAAGTIGELFF. Here the CDR3 DNA reads TGTGCCAGCAGTGCGGCAGGGACGATCGGGGAGCTGTTTTTT.